This T cell receptor (beta chain) emerged from a study of radiotherapy plus CTLA-4 blockade in lung cancer. Across the study: An objective response was seen in around a sixth of patients, and disease control in more than 25%.

Remarks on this clone: Its antigen is as yet unknown.

The CDR3 is 19 residues long. Generated by immunoSEQ multiplex PCR, the TCRdb table keeps only in-frame clones and is missing some. The profile shows approximately 35,000 clones, around 85% of them singletons. Findings of the study overall: Tumor-derived TCR clones expanded in blood after radiotherapy plus ipilimumab. The best prediction of response reportedly came from early blood T cell clone dynamics, with interferon-beta.

The sequence came from a human donor with non-small cell lung cancer who had stable disease on radiotherapy plus ipilimumab. The specimen comprised peripheral blood, sampled from a patient treated with radiotherapy plus ipilimumab. The chain links TRBV21-1 to TRBJ1-1; the DNA was not used to check the table's D call, TRBD1. TRBV21-1 is described as a pseudogene. CDR3 sequence reads: CASSKRPGSGTGGHTEAFF. The DNA for the CDR3 is TGTGCCAGCAGCAAAAGGCCAGGATCCGGGACAGGGGGCCACACTGAAGCTTTCTTT.